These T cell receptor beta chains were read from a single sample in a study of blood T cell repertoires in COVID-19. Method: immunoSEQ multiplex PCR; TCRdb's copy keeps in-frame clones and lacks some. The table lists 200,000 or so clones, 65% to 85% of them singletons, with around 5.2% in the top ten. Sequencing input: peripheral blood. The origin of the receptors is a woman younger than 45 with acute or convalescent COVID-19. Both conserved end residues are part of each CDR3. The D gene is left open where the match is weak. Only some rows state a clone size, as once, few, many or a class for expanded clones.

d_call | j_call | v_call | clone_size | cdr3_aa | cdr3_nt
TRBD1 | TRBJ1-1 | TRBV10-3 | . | CAIREDRGLNTEAFF | TGTGCCATCAGGGAAGACAGGGGATTGAACACTGAAGCTTTCTTT
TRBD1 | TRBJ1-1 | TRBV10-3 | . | CAIWPLTGGPVNTEAFF | TGTGCCATCTGGCCCTTGACAGGGGGACCTGTGAACACTGAAGCTTTCTTT
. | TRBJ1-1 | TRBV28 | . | CASTRTMNTEAFF | TGTGCCAGCACGAGGACTATGAACACTGAAGCTTTCTTT
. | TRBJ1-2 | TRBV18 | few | CASSPPVSSNGYTF | TGTGCCAGCTCACCACCTGTTAGCTCTAATGGCTACACCTTC
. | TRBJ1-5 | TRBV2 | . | CASSDAQGQPQHF | TGTGCCAGCAGTGACGCCCAGGGACAGCCCCAGCATTTT
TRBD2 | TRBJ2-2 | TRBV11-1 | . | CASSVGLAGNTGELFF | TGTGCCAGCAGCGTGGGGCTAGCGGGGAACACCGGGGAGCTGTTTTTT
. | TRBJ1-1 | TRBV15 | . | CATSSNTVEAFF | TGTGCCACCAGCAGCAACACCGTTGAAGCTTTCTTT
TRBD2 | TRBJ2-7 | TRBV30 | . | CAWMALAGEYEQYF | TGTGCCTGGATGGCACTAGCGGGAGAGTACGAGCAGTACTTC
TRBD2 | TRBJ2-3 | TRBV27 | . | CASSPLNSGISTDTQYF | TGTGCCAGCAGTCCCTTGAATAGCGGGATTAGCACAGATACGCAGTATTTT
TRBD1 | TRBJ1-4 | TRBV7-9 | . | CASSLLQGGSNEKLFF | TGTGCCAGCAGCTTACTCCAGGGGGGCAGTAATGAAAAACTGTTTTTT
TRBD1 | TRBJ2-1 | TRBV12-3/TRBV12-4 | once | CASSGTDSNEQFF | TGTGCCAGCAGTGGGACAGATTCCAATGAGCAGTTCTTC
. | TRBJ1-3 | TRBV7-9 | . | CASSLGRVKGNTIYF | TGTGCCAGCAGCTTAGGCAGGGTGAAAGGAAACACCATATATTTT
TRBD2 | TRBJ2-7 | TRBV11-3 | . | CASSLGAGGEDEQYF | TGTGCCAGCAGCTTAGGCGCGGGGGGCGAGGACGAGCAGTACTTC
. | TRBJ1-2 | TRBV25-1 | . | CASSEPGAGGYTF | TGTGCCAGCAGTGAACCTGGGGCAGGAGGCTACACCTTC
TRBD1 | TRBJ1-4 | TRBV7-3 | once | CASSSGQGSEKLFF | TGTGCCAGCAGCTCAGGACAGGGGAGTGAAAAACTGTTTTTT
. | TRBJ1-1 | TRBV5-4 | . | CASSPATVNTEAFF | TGTGCCAGCAGCCCGGCGACAGTGAACACTGAAGCTTTCTTT
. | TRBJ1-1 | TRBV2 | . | CATQTALNTEAFF | TGTGCCACTCAGACAGCCTTGAACACTGAAGCTTTCTTT
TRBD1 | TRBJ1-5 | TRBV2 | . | CASSMGQGPYQPQHF | TGTGCCAGCAGCATGGGACAGGGTCCCTATCAGCCCCAGCATTTT
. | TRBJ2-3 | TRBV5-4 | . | CASSFPGLLTTDTQYF | TGTGCCAGCAGCTTCCCGGGACTCCTTACCACAGATACGCAGTATTTT
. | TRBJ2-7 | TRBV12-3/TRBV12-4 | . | CASSPDSSYEQYF | TGTGCCAGCAGCCCAGACAGTTCCTACGAGCAGTACTTC
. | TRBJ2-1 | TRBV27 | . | CASSSVRYNEQFF | TGTGCCAGCAGTTCGGTGAGATACAATGAGCAGTTCTTC
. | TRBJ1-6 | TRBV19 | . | CASSIGGTDNSPLHF | TGTGCCAGTAGTATCGGCGGGACGGATAATTCACCCCTCCACTTT
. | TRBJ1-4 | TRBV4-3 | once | CASSQGARATNEKLFF | TGCGCCAGCAGCCAGGGGGCGCGGGCAACTAATGAAAAACTGTTTTTT
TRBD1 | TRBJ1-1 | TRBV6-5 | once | CASSLRDSQTEAFF | TGTGCCAGCAGTCTGCGGGACAGCCAGACTGAAGCTTTCTTT
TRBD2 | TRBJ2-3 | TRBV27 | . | CASSSGGGRKTYTQYF | TGTGCCAGCAGTTCGGGGGGCGGGAGGAAGACATATACGCAGTATTTT
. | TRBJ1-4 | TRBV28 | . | CASSSLPWGPKNEKLFF | TGTGCCAGCAGTTCCTTGCCGTGGGGGCCTAAAAATGAAAAACTGTTTTTT
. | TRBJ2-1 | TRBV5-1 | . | CASSQAGLSNEQFF | TGCGCCAGCAGCCAGGCGGGGTTGAGCAATGAGCAGTTCTTC
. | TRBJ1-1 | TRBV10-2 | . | CASNWDSGNTEAFF | TGCGCCAGCAATTGGGACTCCGGGAACACTGAAGCTTTCTTT
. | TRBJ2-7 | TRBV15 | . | CATSRDGVGEVSYEQYF | TGTGCCACCAGCAGAGATGGCGTAGGGGAGGTCTCCTACGAGCAGTACTTC
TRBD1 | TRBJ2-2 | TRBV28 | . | CASSLPGQGADGELFF | TGTGCCAGCAGTCTGCCGGGACAGGGGGCGGACGGGGAGCTGTTTTTT
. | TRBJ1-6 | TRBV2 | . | CASSVGSPGSPLHF | TGTGCCAGCAGTGTGGGCAGCCCTGGGTCACCCCTCCACTTT
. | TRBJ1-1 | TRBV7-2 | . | CASSLARALTEAFF | TGTGCCAGCAGCTTAGCCAGGGCGTTGACTGAAGCTTTCTTT
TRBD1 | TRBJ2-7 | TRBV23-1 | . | CASSHPRTGNEYEQYF | TGCGCCAGCAGTCACCCCCGGACAGGGAATGAGTACGAGCAGTACTTC
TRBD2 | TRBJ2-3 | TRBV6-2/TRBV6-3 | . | CASSRQTSGGRGTQYF | TGTGCCAGCAGCCGACAGACAAGCGGGGGGAGGGGTACGCAGTATTTT
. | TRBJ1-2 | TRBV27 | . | CASSLSTGGNYGYTF | TGTGCCAGCAGTTTATCGACCGGGGGTAACTATGGCTACACCTTC
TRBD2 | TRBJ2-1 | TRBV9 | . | CASSVEASGTSYNEQFF | TGTGCCAGCAGCGTAGAAGCTAGCGGGACCAGCTACAATGAGCAGTTCTTC
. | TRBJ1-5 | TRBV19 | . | CASSIRGNQPQHF | TGTGCCAGTAGTATCCGAGGGAACCAGCCCCAGCATTTT
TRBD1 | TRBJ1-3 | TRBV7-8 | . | CASSSGQGAGNTIYF | TGTGCCAGCAGCTCTGGACAGGGGGCAGGAAACACCATATATTTT
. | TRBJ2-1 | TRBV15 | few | CATSRDKAGRRPSYNEQFF | TGTGCCACCAGCAGAGATAAAGCGGGCAGGCGGCCTTCCTACAATGAGCAGTTCTTC
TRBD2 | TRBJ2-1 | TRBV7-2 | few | CASSARIIAGGYNEQFF | TGTGCCAGCAGCGCACGGATAATAGCGGGAGGGTACAATGAGCAGTTCTTC
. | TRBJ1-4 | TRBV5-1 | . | CASSFWGRSNEKLFF | TGCGCCAGCAGCTTTTGGGGGCGTTCTAATGAAAAACTGTTTTTT
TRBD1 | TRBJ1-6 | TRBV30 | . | CAWTGTGSSPLHF | TGTGCCTGGACCGGGACAGGGAGTTCACCCCTCCACTTT